This T cell receptor (beta chain) was sequenced during a study of T cells in Graves' hyperthyroidism and ophthalmopathy (dated by TCRdb to between 2017 and 2020). Notes on the research overall: Peripheral blood was sampled at the time of initial diagnosis, prior to any treatment. The roughly 91 discovery patients were randomly divided into training and test sets at a 7:3 ratio. The paper describes TCR Vbeta CDR3 sequencing of some 130 peripheral blood samples, made up of 43 ophthalmopathy patients, approximately 73 hyperthyroidism patients and roughly 17 progressor patients. Prospective prediction of ophthalmopathy was tested in an independent validation cohort of 18 hyperthyroidism patients and roughly 16 patients who later progressed to ophthalmopathy. In addition, the study compared T-cell repertoires in thyroid tissue and in blood from six Graves' hyperthyroidism patients. Following sampling, methimazole starting at 30 mg daily was given to hyperthyroidism patients, and high-dose intravenous methylprednisolone was given to ophthalmopathy patients. To identify distinguishing TCR V-J signatures, a discovery cohort of some 100 patients was used, comprising 40 to 45 with Graves' ophthalmopathy and approximately 58 with stable Graves' hyperthyroidism. What the authors observed across the whole study: During validation, the model predicted progression to ophthalmopathy a median of approximately 7 months ahead of onset, with approximately 70% sensitivity and 72% to 85% specificity. No statistical method was used to set the sample size in advance, and investigators knew the group allocation. Most expanded thyroid clonotypes (frequency above 0.001) were also detected in blood, suggesting blood repertoires may reflect thyroid immune responses. Ophthalmopathy was separated from stable hyperthyroidism by a 13 V-J signature model, with around 90% sensitivity and roughly 81% specificity obtained in cross-validation and 80%/75% obtained in testing.

The TCR beta CDR3 regions were amplified from RNA transcripts. The first round of RT-PCR for the TCR CDR3 was performed with the HTBI primer set and the Qiagen OneStep RT-PCR kit. Libraries were constructed in a second round of multiplex PCR, after which size selection and purification were carried out. Sequencing of the libraries was done on an Illumina HiSeq2000 using paired-end 100 bp reads. Per the original workflow: SOAPnuke was used to process the raw data, throwing out any read that contained adapters or uncalled bases, had a mean Phred below 15, or lacked an exact constant-primer or identifier match. High-quality paired reads were merged using COPE v1.2.5, and each unique nucleotide sequence was defined as a clonotype. MiTCR v1.1 was used to align the clonotypes against IMGT TRBV, TRBD and TRBJ reference segments. Only V-J combinations with frequency above 0.0001, covering 99.2% of repertoires, were analysed. The TCS score was defined as the ratio of F50 (clonal expansion) to E x V (chaos), calculated using BLOSUM62-based TCRdist between CDR3 peptides within each V-J. Welch's t-statistics and random forest reduced 514 V-J features to 13, which were used in a naive Bayes classifier (R e1071). TCRdb cleaned the public reads at Q25 with fastp, built clones with MiXCR and kept in-frame beta chains. Rows with a matching CDR3 protein are joined into one entry that keeps the most common DNA and genes. The V and J calls shown here were made by TCRdb, not taken from the authors' results. This sample has more than 350,000 distinct CDR3 sequences in its table, and 15% of those were observed once. The ten most abundant clones make up approximately 32% of the sample.

Graves' hyperthyroidism was defined as stable when no progression to ophthalmopathy occurred over 18 months of follow-up. Hyperthyroidism patients were newly diagnosed, had a disease duration of under 2 months, and were aged 18 to 65 years. Patients with uncontrolled infections, other autoimmune diseases, pregnancy or lactation were excluded. Diagnoses were established on the basis of clinical symptoms, serum thyroxine and TRAb, thyroid ultrasound, and orbital computed tomography. Ficoll-Paque density gradient centrifugation was used to isolate PBMCs from around 10 ml of fresh peripheral blood. Total RNA was extracted using Trizol reagent, and RNA quality was assessed on an Agilent 2100 Bioanalyzer. At the junction V is shortened by 0 bases and J by 4 bases, with 6 bases in between. The germline V gene (reference sequence) yields LNHDA for CDR1 and SQIVND for CDR2. Taken from cysteine to phenylalanine, the CDR3 has 14 residues. Kept here is only the CDR3 DNA, which spans 42 bases and is read in frame from base 1.

With respect to this clonotype: This receptor's antigen is unknown. Per-base qualities were not stored, and no clone one base away is much larger.

The sequence was obtained from a woman aged 25 to 39 with Graves' hyperthyroidism. The rearrangement combines TRBV19 with TRBJ2-2; the best D guess is TRBD1, with 5 bases matching. Input material: blood. The CDR3 here reads CASSIEGATGELFF. The sequenced DNA is TGTGCCAGTAGTATAGAAGGGGCCACCGGGGAGCTGTTTTTT.